This T cell receptor (beta chain) was found in a study of CD8 T cells in ankylosing spondylitis. General observations from the study: A subset of motif variants has previously been described in the synovial fluid and blood of reactive arthritis. Peripheral blood samples showed relatively rare disease-linked clones, and these clones were CD8+.

TCRdb re-derived calls from the 5' RACE reads in MiXCR, one entry per CDR3 protein. The sample lists roughly 230,000 distinct CDR3 sequences; roughly 8.2% were seen once. There are a few counts of this clonotype. Its antigen is undetermined. CDR3 length equals 16 residues. The germline V gene encodes CDR1 SGHVS and CDR2 FNYEAQ. The V and J ends lost 5 bases and 4 bases, in that order; junction bases with no gene match: 14. The receptor comes from a female donor with ankylosing spondylitis or in good health (not recorded which). The sequenced material came from blood, either unsorted or a sorted T cell fraction (not recorded which). V gene TRBV7-6 combines with J gene TRBJ2-7; 7 bases line up with TRBD1. DNA of the CDR3: TGTGCCAGCAGCCCCAGACAGGGCCTCAGGAAGTACGAGCAGTACTTC. Amino acid sequence: CASSPRQGLRKYEQYF.